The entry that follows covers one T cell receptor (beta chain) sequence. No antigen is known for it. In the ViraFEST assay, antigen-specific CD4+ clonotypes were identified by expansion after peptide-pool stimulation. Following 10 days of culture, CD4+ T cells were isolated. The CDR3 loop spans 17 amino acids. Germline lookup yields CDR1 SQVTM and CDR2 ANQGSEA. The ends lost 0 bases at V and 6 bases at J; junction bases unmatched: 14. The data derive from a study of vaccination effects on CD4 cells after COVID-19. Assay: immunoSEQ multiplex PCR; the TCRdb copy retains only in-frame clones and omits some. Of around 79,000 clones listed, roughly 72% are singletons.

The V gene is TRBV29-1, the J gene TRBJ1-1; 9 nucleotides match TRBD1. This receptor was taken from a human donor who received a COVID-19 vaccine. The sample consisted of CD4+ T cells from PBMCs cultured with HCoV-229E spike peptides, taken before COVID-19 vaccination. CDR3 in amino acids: CSVEEIVRTGVYPEAFF. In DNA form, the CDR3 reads TGCAGCGTTGAAGAAATTGTGCGGACAGGGGTGTATCCTGAAGCTTTCTTT.